The rows below give T cell receptor beta chains drawn from one sample of a study of T cells in Graves' hyperthyroidism and ophthalmopathy. TCRdb independently ran MiXCR on the multiplex PCR reads; one entry per CDR3 protein. The profile covers about 260,000 distinct CDR3 sequences, with about a sixth appearing a single time and under 35% taken by the ten largest. What was sequenced was blood. The receptors shown here come from a woman between 18 and 29 years old with Graves' ophthalmopathy. The CDR3 runs from the conserved cysteine through the conserved F or W. The size entry is marked missing in some rows and otherwise reads once, few, many or a size class.

cdr3_aa | j_call | v_call | clone_size
CASSIQGDYGYTF | TRBJ1-2 | TRBV28 | many
CASSEGQGRADTQYF | TRBJ2-3 | TRBV25-1 | many
CASSIDPLSGANYGYTF | TRBJ1-2 | TRBV19 | .
CAWSPTGTLEKLFF | TRBJ1-4 | TRBV30 | many
CASSPPSAGGYEKLFF | TRBJ1-4 | TRBV7-6 | many
CATAMGQGAAYEQYF | TRBJ2-7 | TRBV15 | many
CASSLRQASSPQGIEQYF | TRBJ2-7 | TRBV7-9 | many
CASSLSAPGGLSSYEQYF | TRBJ2-7 | TRBV12-3/TRBV12-4 | many
CSARVRTSGSHEQFF | TRBJ2-1 | TRBV20-1 | .
CAWGPLLQNTEAFF | TRBJ1-1 | TRBV30 | many
CASRGGRAFADQETQYF | TRBJ2-5 | TRBV5-1 | many
CASSQDLAGEADTQYF | TRBJ2-3 | TRBV4-2 | .
CASSSGLPYYNEQFF | TRBJ2-1 | TRBV5-1 | many
CASRHSSTGGRDTQYF | TRBJ2-3 | TRBV28 | many
CASSSGTGAGEKLFF | TRBJ1-4 | TRBV5-4 | many
CASSLEVQGVYYGYTF | TRBJ1-2 | TRBV5-1 | many
CASSQDLTGIVAAKINSGNTIYF | TRBJ1-3 | TRBV3-1 | many
CASSQSGTSGIPKTQYF | TRBJ2-5 | TRBV3-1 | .
CASDGDQETQYF | TRBJ2-5 | TRBV2 | many
CASSLKAGGNTDTQYF | TRBJ2-3 | TRBV7-9 | many
CASSPTSTVNYGYTF | TRBJ1-2 | TRBV19 | many
CASSSTTPNTEAFF | TRBJ1-1 | TRBV5-1 | many
CASSSARGVEAFF | TRBJ1-1 | TRBV13 | many
CASSQVKGQGTEAFF | TRBJ1-1 | TRBV4-1 | few
CASSFLGTQYF | TRBJ2-5 | TRBV4-1 | many
CASSASGTGDEKLFF | TRBJ1-4 | TRBV9 | many
CASSATGVGPQHF | TRBJ1-5 | TRBV27 | many
CASSLRLAGGYNEQFF | TRBJ2-1 | TRBV12-3/TRBV12-4 | many
CASTLRKPGNTIYF | TRBJ1-3 | TRBV19 | few
CASSLVGPDTQYF | TRBJ2-3 | TRBV11-2 | many
CASSEGPSYQPQHF | TRBJ1-5 | TRBV2 | many
CSVDSGSTDTQYF | TRBJ2-3 | TRBV29-1 | many
CASSDSLGEQYF | TRBJ2-7 | TRBV2 | many
CVSMRGRGAGNEQFF | TRBJ2-1 | TRBV6-1 | .
CAWSDGLNTEAFF | TRBJ1-1 | TRBV30 | many
CASSLVSGVGSYNEQSF | TRBJ2-1 | TRBV28 | few
CASSSDWDTQYF | TRBJ2-3 | TRBV11-2 | many